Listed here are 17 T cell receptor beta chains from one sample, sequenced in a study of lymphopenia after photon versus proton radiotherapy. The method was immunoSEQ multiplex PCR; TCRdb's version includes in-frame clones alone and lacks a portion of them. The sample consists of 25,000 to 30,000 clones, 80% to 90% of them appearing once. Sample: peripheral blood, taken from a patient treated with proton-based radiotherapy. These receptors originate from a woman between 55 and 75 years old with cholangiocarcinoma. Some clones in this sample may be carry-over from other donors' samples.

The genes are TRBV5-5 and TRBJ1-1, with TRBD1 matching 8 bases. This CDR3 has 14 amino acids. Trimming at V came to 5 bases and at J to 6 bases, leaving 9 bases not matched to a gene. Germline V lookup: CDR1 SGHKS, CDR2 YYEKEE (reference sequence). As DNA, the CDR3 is TGTGCCAGCAGATCCAGGGGGCTGGAAGCTGAAGCTTTCTTT. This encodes CASRSRGLEAEAFF.

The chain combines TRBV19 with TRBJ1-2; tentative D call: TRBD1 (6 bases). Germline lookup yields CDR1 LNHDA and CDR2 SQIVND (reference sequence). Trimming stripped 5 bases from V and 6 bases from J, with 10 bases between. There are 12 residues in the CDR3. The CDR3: CASSGGFNGYTF. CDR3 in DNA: TGTGCCAGTAGTGGGGGCTTCAATGGCTACACCTTC.

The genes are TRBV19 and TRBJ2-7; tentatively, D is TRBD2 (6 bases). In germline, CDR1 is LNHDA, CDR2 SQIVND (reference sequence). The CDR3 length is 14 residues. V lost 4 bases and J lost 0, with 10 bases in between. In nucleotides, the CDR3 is TGTGCCAGTAGTAACCCGGGGGACTCCTACGAGCAGTACTTC. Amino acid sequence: CASSNPGDSYEQYF.

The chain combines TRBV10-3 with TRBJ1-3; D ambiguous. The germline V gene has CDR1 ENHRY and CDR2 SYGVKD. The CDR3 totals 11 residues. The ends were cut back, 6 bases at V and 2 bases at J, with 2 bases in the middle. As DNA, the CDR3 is TGTGCCATCAGAGCTGGAAACACCATATATTTT. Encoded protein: CAIRAGNTIYF.

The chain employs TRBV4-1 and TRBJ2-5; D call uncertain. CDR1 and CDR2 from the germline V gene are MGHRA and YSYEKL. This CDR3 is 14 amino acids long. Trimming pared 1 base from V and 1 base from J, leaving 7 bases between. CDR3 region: CASSQVGRQETQYF. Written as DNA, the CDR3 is TGCGCCAGCAGCCAAGTAGGTCGCCAAGAGACCCAGTACTTC.

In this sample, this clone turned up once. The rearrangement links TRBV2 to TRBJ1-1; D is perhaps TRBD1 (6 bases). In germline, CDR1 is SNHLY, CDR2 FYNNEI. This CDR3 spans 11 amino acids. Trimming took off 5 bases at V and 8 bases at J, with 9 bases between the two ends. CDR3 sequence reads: CASSWTAEAFF. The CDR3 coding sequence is TGTGCCAGCAGTTGGACAGCCGAAGCTTTCTTT.

In nucleotides, the CDR3 is TGTGCCAGCTCCTCCACACACAATGAGCAGTTCTTC. This encodes CASSSTHNEQFF. The chain is built from TRBV27 and TRBJ2-1; D gene uncertain. Looked up from germline, CDR1 is MNHEY and CDR2 is SMNVEV (reference sequence). Trimming left V 8 bases short and J 5 bases short, with 10 bases between. CDR3 size: 12 residues.

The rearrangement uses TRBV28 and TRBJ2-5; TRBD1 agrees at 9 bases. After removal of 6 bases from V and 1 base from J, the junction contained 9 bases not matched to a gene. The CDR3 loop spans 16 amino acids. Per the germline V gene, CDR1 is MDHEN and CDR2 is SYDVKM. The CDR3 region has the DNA TGTGCCAGCAGCCTCACGGGACAGGGCTCCCAAGAGACCCAGTACTTC. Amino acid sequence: CASSLTGQGSQETQYF.

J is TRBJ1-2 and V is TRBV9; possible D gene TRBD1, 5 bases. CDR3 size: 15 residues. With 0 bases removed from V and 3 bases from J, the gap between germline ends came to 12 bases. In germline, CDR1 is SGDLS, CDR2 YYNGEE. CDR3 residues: CASSVGGREDYGYTF. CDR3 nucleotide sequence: TGTGCCAGCAGCGTAGGGGGCAGGGAGGACTATGGCTACACCTTC.

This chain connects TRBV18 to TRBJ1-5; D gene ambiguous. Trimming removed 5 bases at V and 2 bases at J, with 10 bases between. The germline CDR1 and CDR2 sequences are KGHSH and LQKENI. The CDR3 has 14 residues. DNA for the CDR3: TGTGCCAGCTCATCTAATAAGGGCAATCAGCCCCAGCATTTT. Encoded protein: CASSSNKGNQPQHF.

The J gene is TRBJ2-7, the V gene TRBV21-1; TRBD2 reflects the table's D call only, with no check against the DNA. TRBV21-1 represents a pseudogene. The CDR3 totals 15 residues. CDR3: CASSKARGISYEQYF. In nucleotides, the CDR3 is TGTGCCAGCAGCAAAGCTCGGGGGATCTCCTACGAGCAGTACTTC.

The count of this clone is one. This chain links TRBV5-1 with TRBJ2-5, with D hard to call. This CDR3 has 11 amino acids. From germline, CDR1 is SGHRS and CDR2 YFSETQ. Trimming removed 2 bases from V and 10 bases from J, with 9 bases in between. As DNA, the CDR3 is TGCGCCAGCAGCTTCGGCCAGAGCCAGTACTTC. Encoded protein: CASSFGQSQYF.

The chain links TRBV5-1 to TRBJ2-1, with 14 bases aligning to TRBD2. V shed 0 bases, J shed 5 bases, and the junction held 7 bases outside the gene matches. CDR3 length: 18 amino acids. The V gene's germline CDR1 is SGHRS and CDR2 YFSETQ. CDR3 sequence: CASSLGRTSGGTNNEQFF. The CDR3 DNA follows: TGCGCCAGCAGCTTGGGTCGGACTAGCGGGGGGACTAACAATGAGCAGTTCTTC. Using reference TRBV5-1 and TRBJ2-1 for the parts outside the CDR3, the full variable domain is KAGVTQTPRYLIKTRGQQVTLSCSPISGHRSVSWYQQTPGQGLQFLFEYFSETQRNKGNFPGRFSGRQFSNSRSEMNVSTLELGDSALYLCASSLGRTSGGTNNEQFFGPGTRLTVL.

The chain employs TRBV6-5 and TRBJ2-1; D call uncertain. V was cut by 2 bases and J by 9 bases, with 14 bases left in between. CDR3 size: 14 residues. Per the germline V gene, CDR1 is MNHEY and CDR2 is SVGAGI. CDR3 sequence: CASSYSPQTGEQFF. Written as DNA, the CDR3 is TGTGCCAGCAGTTACAGCCCCCAGACCGGTGAGCAGTTCTTC.

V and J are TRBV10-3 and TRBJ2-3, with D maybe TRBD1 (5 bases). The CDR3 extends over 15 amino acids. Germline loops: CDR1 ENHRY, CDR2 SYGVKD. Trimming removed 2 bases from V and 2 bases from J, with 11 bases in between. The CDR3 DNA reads TGTGCCATCAGTGAGAGGGGCGATCTCACAGATACGCAGTATTTT. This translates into CAISERGDLTDTQYF.

The CDR3 nucleotides read TGCGCCAGCAGCTTGATGGGGACAGCGAACACCGGGGAGCTGTTTTTT. Its protein product is CASSLMGTANTGELFF. The gene calls are TRBV5-1 and TRBJ2-2; 7 nucleotides line up with TRBD1. The length of the CDR3 is 16 residues. Germline CDR1 SGHRS, CDR2 YFSETQ. With V trimmed by 1 base and J by 0 bases, 3 bases remained unmatched.

CDR3 protein: CASGGQGVDTQYF. CDR3 nucleotides: TGTGCCAGCGGGGGACAGGGTGTGGATACGCAGTATTTT. The chain employs TRBV5-5 and TRBJ2-3; 9 bases are a match to TRBD1. The CDR3 extends over 13 amino acids. The V gene's germline CDR1 is SGHKS and CDR2 YYEKEE (reference sequence). The junction had 6 bases not matched to a gene; V was cut back by 7 bases and J by 6 bases.